One TCR beta chain is described in this entry. Its target is not known. Trimming cost V 2 bases and J 4 bases, with 14 bases left between them. Looked up from germline, CDR1 is DFQATT and CDR2 is SNEGSKA (reference sequence). This CDR3 comprises 14 residues. As the method for making TCR beta libraries, quantitative 5'-RACE with molecular barcodes was used. TCRdb fed the 5' RACE reads into MiXCR, producing one record per CDR3 protein. The sample yields 130,000 or so distinct CDR3 sequences, 15% to 20% seen once. The sample belongs to a study of CD8 T cells in ankylosing spondylitis. Study-level results: Disease-linked clones proved CD8+ and comparatively uncommon in peripheral blood. Disease-linked clones reportedly showed significant enrichment in matched ankylosing spondylitis synovial fluid. Typical of ankylosing spondylitis blood, it appeared, was a TCR beta motif of eight highly homologous variants.

The chain uses TRBV20-1 and TRBJ1-1, with D possibly being TRBD1 (5 bases). This clonotype originated in a male donor with ankylosing spondylitis. Sequencing was performed on blood, either unsorted or a sorted T cell fraction (not recorded which). CDR3 residues: CSARHRAGGTEAFF. The CDR3 DNA reads TGCAGTGCTAGACACCGGGCTGGGGGCACTGAAGCTTTCTTT.